This T cell receptor beta chain comes out of a study of blood T cell repertoires in COVID-19. About the research overall: Donors in the United States, Italy and Spain gave samples during acute or convalescent COVID-19. PBMCs, B-cell-depleted T cells, or T cells were the source of the cDNA or gDNA that made up the material.

Original processing methods: Reference gene primer amplification gave estimated nucleated cell counts. Sequencing was performed with immunoSEQ multiplex PCR; in TCRdb, only in-frame clones are kept and a portion is missing. Clone size and the V and J calls come from that table; the DNA yielded D and trimming. The sample has about 240,000 clones, approximately 85% seen once. This TCR came from a woman between 25 and 40 years old with acute or convalescent COVID-19. Material: peripheral blood.

The CDR3 DNA is TGTGCCAGCAGGGAACTAGCGGGGGGCACCGGGGAGCTGTTTTTT. As protein: CASRELAGGTGELFF. The V call is TRBV2, the J call TRBJ2-2; 12 bases align to TRBD2. The CDR3 runs 15 residues. The V gene's germline CDR1 is SNHLY and CDR2 FYNNEI. V gave up 6 bases and J gave up 4 bases; unmatched junction bases: 3.